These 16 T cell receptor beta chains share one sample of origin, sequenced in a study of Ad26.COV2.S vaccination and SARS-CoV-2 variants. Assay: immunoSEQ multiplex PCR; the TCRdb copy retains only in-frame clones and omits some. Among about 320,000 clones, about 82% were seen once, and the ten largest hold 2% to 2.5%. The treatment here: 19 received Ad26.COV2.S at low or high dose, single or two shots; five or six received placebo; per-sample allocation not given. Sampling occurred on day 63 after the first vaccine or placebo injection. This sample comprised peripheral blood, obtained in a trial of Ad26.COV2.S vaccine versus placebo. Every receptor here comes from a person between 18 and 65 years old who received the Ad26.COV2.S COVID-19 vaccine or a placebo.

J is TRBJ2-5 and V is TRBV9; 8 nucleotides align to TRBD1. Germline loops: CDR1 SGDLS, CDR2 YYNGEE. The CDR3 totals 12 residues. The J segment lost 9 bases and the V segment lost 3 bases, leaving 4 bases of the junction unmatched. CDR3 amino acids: CASSGIQGAQYF. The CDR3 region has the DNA TGTGCCAGCAGCGGGATACAGGGGGCCCAGTACTTC. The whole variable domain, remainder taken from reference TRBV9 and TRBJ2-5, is DSGVTQTPKHLITATGQRVTLRCSPRSGDLSVYWYQQSLDQGLQFLIQYYNGEERAKGNILERFSAQQFPDLHSELNLSSLELGDSALYFCASSGIQGAQYFGPGTRLLVL.

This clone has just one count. Here the CDR3 reads CASSFSTSGDNEQFF. The CDR3 region has the DNA TGTGCCAGCAGCTTTTCGACTAGCGGGGACAATGAGCAGTTCTTC. The gene calls are TRBV11-2 and TRBJ2-1, with TRBD2 matching 11 bases. Per the germline V gene, CDR1 is SGHAT and CDR2 is FQNNGV. CDR3 length equals 15 residues. J was trimmed by 5 bases and V by 3 bases; bases with no gene match: 3.

The CDR3 nucleotides are TGTGCCAGCAGCTACACTAGCGGGGGGTTAGATACGCAGTATTTT. It encodes CASSYTSGGLDTQYF. The V gene is TRBV7-6, the J gene TRBJ2-3; TRBD2 matches at 12 bases. The germline V gene has CDR1 SGHVS and CDR2 FNYEAQ. The CDR3 consists of 15 residues. Losses at the gene ends were 4 bases for V and 5 bases for J; bases not matched to a gene: 4.

The CDR3 here is CASSYSQTTNEKLFF. CDR3 nucleotide sequence: TGTGCCAGCAGTTACTCCCAGACAACTAATGAAAAACTGTTTTTT. The chain couples TRBV6-5 to TRBJ1-4; no definite D call. The CDR3 consists of 15 residues. Between the trimmed V and J ends, which lost 0 bases and 0 bases, there was a span of 5 bases. Germline-derived CDR1 and CDR2 are MNHEY and SVGAGI.

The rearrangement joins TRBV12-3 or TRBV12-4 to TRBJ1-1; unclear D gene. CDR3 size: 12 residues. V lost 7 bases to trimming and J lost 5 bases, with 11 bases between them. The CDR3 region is CASTWSGTEAFF. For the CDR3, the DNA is TGTGCCAGCACCTGGAGCGGGACTGAAGCTTTCTTT.

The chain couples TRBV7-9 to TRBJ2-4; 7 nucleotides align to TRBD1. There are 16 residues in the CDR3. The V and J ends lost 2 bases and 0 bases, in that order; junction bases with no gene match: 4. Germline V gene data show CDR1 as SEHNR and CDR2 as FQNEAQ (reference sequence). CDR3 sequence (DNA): TGTGCCAGCAGCTTAAGGGGGCAGCAAGCCAAAAACATTCAGTACTTC. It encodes CASSLRGQQAKNIQYF.

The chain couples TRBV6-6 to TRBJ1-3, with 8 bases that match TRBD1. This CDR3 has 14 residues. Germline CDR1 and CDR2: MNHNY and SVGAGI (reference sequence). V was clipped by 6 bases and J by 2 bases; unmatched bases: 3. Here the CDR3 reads CASSRQGTGNTIYF. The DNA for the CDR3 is TGTGCCAGCAGCCGACAGGGGACTGGAAACACCATATATTTT.

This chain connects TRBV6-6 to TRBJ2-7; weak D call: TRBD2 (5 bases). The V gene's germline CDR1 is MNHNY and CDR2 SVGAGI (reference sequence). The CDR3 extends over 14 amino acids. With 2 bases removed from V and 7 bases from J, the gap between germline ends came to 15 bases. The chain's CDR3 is CASSYPGRSGEQYF. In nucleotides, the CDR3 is TGTGCCAGCAGTTACCCCGGACGGTCGGGAGAGCAGTACTTC.

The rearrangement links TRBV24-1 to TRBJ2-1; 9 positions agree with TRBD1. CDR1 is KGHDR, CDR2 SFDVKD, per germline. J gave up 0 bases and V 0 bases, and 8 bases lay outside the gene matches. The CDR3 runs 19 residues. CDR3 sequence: CATSDLGQGPASSYNEQFF. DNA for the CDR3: TGTGCCACCAGTGATTTGGGACAGGGGCCGGCTAGCTCCTACAATGAGCAGTTCTTC.

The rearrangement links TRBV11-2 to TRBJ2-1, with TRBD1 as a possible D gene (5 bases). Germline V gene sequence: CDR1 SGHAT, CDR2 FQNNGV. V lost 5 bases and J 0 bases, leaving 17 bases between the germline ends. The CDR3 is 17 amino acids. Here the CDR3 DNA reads TGTGCCAGCAGCCTCCAGGTTGGGGCCAACTCCTACAATGAGCAGTTCTTC. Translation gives CASSLQVGANSYNEQFF. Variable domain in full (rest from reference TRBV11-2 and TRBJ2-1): EAGVAQSPRYKIIEKRQSVAFWCNPISGHATLYWYQQILGQGPKLLIQFQNNGVVDDSQLPKDRFSAERLKGVDSTLKIQPAKLEDSAVYLCASSLQVGANSYNEQFFGPGTRLTVL.

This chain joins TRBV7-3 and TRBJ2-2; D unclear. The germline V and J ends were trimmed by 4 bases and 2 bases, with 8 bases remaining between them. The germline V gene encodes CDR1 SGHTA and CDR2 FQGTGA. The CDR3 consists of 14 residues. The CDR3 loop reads CASSSVFNTGELFF. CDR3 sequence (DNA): TGTGCCAGCAGCTCGGTCTTTAACACCGGGGAGCTGTTTTTT.

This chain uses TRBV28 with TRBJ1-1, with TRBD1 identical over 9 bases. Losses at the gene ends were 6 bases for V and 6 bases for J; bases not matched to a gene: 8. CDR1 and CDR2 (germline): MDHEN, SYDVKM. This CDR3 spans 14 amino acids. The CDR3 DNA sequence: TGTGCCAGCAGGCGGACAGGGGAACACGCTGAAGCTTTCTTT. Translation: CASRRTGEHAEAFF.

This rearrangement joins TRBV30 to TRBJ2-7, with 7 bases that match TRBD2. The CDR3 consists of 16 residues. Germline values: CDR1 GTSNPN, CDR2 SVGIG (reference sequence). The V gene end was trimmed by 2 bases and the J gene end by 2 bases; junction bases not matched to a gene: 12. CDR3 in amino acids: CAWSLWSPGRAYEQYF. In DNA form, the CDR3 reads TGTGCCTGGAGTCTTTGGAGTCCGGGGAGGGCCTACGAGCAGTACTTC.

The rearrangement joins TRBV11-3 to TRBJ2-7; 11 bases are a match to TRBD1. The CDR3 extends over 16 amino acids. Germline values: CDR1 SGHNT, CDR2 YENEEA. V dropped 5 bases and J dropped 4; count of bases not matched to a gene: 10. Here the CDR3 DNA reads TGTGCCAGCAGCCCCCGGACAGGGGGCTTAGGGTACGAGCAGTACTTC. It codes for CASSPRTGGLGYEQYF.

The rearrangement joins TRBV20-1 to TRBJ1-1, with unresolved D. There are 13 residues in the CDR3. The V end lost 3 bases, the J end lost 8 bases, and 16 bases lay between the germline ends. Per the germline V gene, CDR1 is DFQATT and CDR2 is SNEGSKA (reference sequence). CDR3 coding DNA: TGCAGTGCTAGTTTTGGGCCGGTTAAAGAAGCTTTCTTT. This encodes CSASFGPVKEAFF.

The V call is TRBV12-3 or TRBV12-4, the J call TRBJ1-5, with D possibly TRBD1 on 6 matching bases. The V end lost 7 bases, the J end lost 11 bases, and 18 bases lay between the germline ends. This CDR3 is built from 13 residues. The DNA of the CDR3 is TGTGCCAGCACCATCAACCGGGGGGCGGCCCAGCATTTT. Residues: CASTINRGAAQHF.